This T cell receptor (beta chain) was observed in a study of blood T cells in healthy people across ages. Through a sample-barcoded 5' primer and a J-beta primer mix, a second PCR was run for roughly 7 to 11 cycles. TCRdb recomputed calls from the 5' RACE reads with MiXCR, one row per CDR3 protein. This sample has more than 1 million distinct CDR3 sequences, with 35% to 50% found just once. This CDR3 is built from 13 residues. The V segment lost 6 bases and the J segment 4 bases; nucleotides outside the gene matches: 4. In germline, CDR1 is ENHRY, CDR2 SYGVKD. Sequenced input: blood. The receptor's source is a woman aged 55-69 years in good health. V usage is TRBV10-3 and J usage is TRBJ2-3, with TRBD1 identical over 7 bases. The CDR3 protein is CAISGTAADTQYF. CDR3 bases: TGTGCCATCAGCGGGACAGCTGCAGATACGCAGTATTTT.